The 8 T cell receptor beta chains in this list originate from one sample, sequenced in a study of blood T cell repertoires in COVID-19. Clones were sequenced by immunoSEQ multiplex PCR, and TCRdb holds only the in-frame ones, with some missing. The repertoire holds tens of thousands of clones, approximately 91% seen once, with approximately 0.37% in the top ten. The sample consisted of peripheral blood. These TCRs come from a human donor in a cohort sampled during active COVID-19.

The V call is TRBV6-5, the J call TRBJ1-1, with D possibly matching TRBD1 (5 bases). There are 14 residues in the CDR3. Germline V gene lookup returns CDR1 MNHEY and CDR2 SVGAGI. The ends were cut back, 1 base at V and 4 bases at J, with 10 bases in the middle. CDR3 nucleotides: TGTGCCAGCAGTTACTTGAAGGGGCCCACTGAAGCTTTCTTT. Protein: CASSYLKGPTEAFF.

V is TRBV18 and J is TRBJ2-6; the D gene is possibly TRBD1 (6 bases). Germline assignment: CDR1 KGHSH and CDR2 LQKENI. The CDR3 contains 17 residues. V lost 3 bases, J lost 2 bases, and 14 bases lay in between. In DNA, the CDR3 is TGTGCCAGCTCACCTTCAGGGGCAATCCCTGGGGCCAACGTCCTGACTTTC. It is translated as CASSPSGAIPGANVLTF. Full variable domain (outside the CDR3, taken from reference TRBV18 and TRBJ2-6): NAGVMQNPRHLVRRRGQEARLRCSPMKGHSHVYWYRQLPEEGLKFMVYLQKENIIDESGMPKERFSAEFPKEGPSILRIQQVVRGDSAAYFCASSPSGAIPGANVLTFGAGSRLTVL.

This chain uses TRBV11-2 with TRBJ1-1, with TRBD1 matching over 7 bases. Germline V lookup: CDR1 SGHAT, CDR2 FQNNGV. The V segment lost 4 bases and the J segment 0 bases; nucleotides outside the gene matches: 11. CDR3 length: 17 residues. This CDR3 is CASSSNRGSRLNTEAFF. In DNA, the CDR3 is TGTGCCAGCAGCTCCAACAGGGGCTCGAGATTGAACACTGAAGCTTTCTTT.

DNA for the CDR3: TGTGCCATCAGTCCACTTGAGGGAGGCTACACCTTC. Protein sequence: CAISPLEGGYTF. This chain joins TRBV10-3 and TRBJ1-2, with unresolved D. V shed 5 bases and J shed 8 bases, with 12 bases lying between them. Germline lookup yields CDR1 ENHRY and CDR2 SYGVKD. The CDR3 totals 12 residues.

The rearrangement uses TRBV7-6 and TRBJ2-5; D possibly corresponds to TRBD2 (6 bases). Germline V gene lookup returns CDR1 SGHVS and CDR2 FNYEAQ. The V gene lost 5 bases and the J gene lost 5 bases, with 15 bases spanning the gap. The CDR3 is 14 amino acids. The CDR3 DNA reads TGTGCCAGCAGCCTCGGGACTGGAGGCGAGACCCAGTACTTC. Translated, it gives CASSLGTGGETQYF. The entire variable domain, with the rest obtained from reference TRBV7-6 and TRBJ2-5, is as follows: GAGVSQSPRYKVTKRGQDVALRCDPISGHVSLYWYRQALGQGPEFLTYFNYEAQQDKSGLPNDRFSAERPEGSISTLTIQRTEQRDSAMYRCASSLGTGGETQYFGPGTRLLVL.

The chain's CDR3 is CASGYGQGAEKLFF. As DNA, the CDR3 is TGTGCCAGCGGATACGGACAGGGAGCTGAAAAACTGTTTTTT. The J gene is TRBJ1-4, the V gene TRBV6-5, with 8 bases matching TRBD1. CDR3 size: 14 residues. Trimming took 8 bases from V and 7 from J; bases not matched to a gene: 9. Per germline, CDR1 MNHEY and CDR2 SVGAGI.

This clone appeared once. This chain joins TRBV23-1 and TRBJ1-2; 7 bases match TRBD1. TRBV23-1 is marked as an open reading frame, function uncertain. V lost 2 bases to trimming and J lost 7 bases; unmatched junction nucleotides: 16. The CDR3 contains 17 residues. CDR3 in amino acids: CASSQRRHRGFVFGYTF. The CDR3 coding sequence is TGCGCCAGCAGTCAACGAAGACACAGGGGATTCGTTTTTGGCTACACCTTC.

This clone was seen only a few times. The gene calls are TRBV7-9 and TRBJ2-7, with a possible D match to TRBD1 (5 bases). V lost 3 bases and J lost 6, with 18 bases in between. This CDR3 has 15 amino acids. Looked up from germline, CDR1 is SEHNR and CDR2 is FQNEAQ (reference sequence). The CDR3, as DNA: TGTGCCAGCAGCTTTAGGGCGACAGAGACCGGCGAGCAGTACTTC. Its translation is CASSFRATETGEQYF.